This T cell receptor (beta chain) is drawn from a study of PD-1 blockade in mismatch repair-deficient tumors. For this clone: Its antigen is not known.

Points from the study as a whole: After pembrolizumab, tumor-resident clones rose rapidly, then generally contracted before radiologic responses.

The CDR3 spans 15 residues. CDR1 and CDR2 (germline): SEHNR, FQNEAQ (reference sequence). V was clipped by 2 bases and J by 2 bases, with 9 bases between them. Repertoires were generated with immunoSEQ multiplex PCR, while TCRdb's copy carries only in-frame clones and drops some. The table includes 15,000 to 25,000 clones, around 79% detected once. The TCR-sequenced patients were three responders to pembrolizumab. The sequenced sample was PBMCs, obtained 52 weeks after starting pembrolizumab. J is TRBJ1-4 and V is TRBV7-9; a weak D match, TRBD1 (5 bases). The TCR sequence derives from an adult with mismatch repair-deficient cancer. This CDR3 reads CASSLRQSTNEKLFF. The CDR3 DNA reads TGTGCCAGCAGCTTACGACAGAGCACTAATGAAAAACTGTTTTTT.